The 26 T cell receptor beta chains below come from one sample, sequenced in a study of PD-1 blockade in classical Hodgkin lymphoma. Time point given: cycle 4 day 1 (C4D1), after less than 7 weeks of nivolumab. Relapse after autologous stem cell transplantation occurred in every patient, and brentuximab vedotin exposure varied. The table came from immunoSEQ multiplex PCR; TCRdb's copy has only in-frame clones and leaves some out. Of roughly 50,000 clones listed, around 90% are singletons. The material was peripheral blood mononuclear cells (PBMCs), obtained before the fourth cycle of nivolumab. Every receptor here comes from a human donor with classical Hodgkin lymphoma.

This chain links TRBV18 with TRBJ1-1; D is perhaps TRBD1 (6 bases). V lost 1 base to trimming and J lost 3 bases, with 18 bases between them. Germline loops: CDR1 KGHSH, CDR2 LQKENI. CDR3 length: 17 amino acids. The CDR3 loop reads CASSPQLTGPDDTEAFF. Written as DNA, the CDR3 is TGTGCCAGCTCACCACAACTCACAGGGCCTGATGACACTGAAGCTTTCTTT.

V gene TRBV30 combines with J gene TRBJ2-7; tentatively, D is TRBD2 (6 bases). Germline CDR1 reads GTSNPN; CDR2 reads SVGIG (reference sequence). The length of the CDR3 is 12 residues. V was shortened by 2 bases and J by 6 bases, with 11 bases between the two germline ends. CDR3 sequence: CAWSFGGLEQYF. The CDR3 DNA sequence: TGTGCCTGGAGTTTCGGGGGTCTCGAGCAGTACTTC.

This clone was recorded once. The V and J genes are TRBV19 and TRBJ2-3; 7 bases agree with TRBD2. Germline CDR1 LNHDA, CDR2 SQIVND (reference sequence). CDR3 size: 17 residues. With V trimmed by 0 bases and J by 1 base, 7 bases remained unmatched. The CDR3 sequence is CASSIDSLAGGTDTQYF. The CDR3, as DNA: TGTGCCAGTAGTATAGACTCCTTGGCGGGAGGCACAGATACGCAGTATTTT. The variable domain in full, completed from reference TRBV19 and TRBJ2-3, reads DGGITQSPKYLFRKEGQNVTLSCEQNLNHDAMYWYRQDPGQGLRLIYYSQIVNDFQKGDIAEGYSVSREKKESFPLTVTSAQKNPTAFYLCASSIDSLAGGTDTQYFGPGTRLTVL.

The genes are TRBV19 and TRBJ2-4; D remains ambiguous. This CDR3 is 13 amino acids long. Germline CDR1 and CDR2: LNHDA and SQIVND (reference sequence). Trimming took 4 bases from V and 7 from J, leaving 11 bases between them. CDR3 protein: CASSTQTGNIQYF. Here the CDR3 DNA reads TGTGCCAGTAGTACCCAGACCGGTAACATTCAGTACTTC.

The chain is built from TRBV10-1 and TRBJ1-5, with 8 bases identical to TRBD1. CDR1 is WNHNN, CDR2 SYGVQD, per germline (reference sequence). J was trimmed by 4 bases and V by 8 bases; bases with no gene match: 1. The CDR3 loop spans 12 amino acids. The CDR3 sequence is CASGQGNQPQHF. CDR3 nucleotides: TGCGCCAGCGGACAGGGAAATCAGCCCCAGCATTTT.

The chain links TRBV18 to TRBJ1-2; possible D gene TRBD1, 5 bases. V was shortened by 6 bases and J by 6 bases, with 17 bases between the two germline ends. The CDR3 runs to 14 residues. Per the germline V gene, CDR1 is KGHSH and CDR2 is LQKENI. CDR3 sequence reads: CASSTTQGVDGYTF. The CDR3 DNA reads TGTGCCAGCTCCACCACCCAGGGAGTGGATGGCTACACCTTC.

V and J are TRBV27 and TRBJ2-1; 7 nucleotides align to TRBD1. The V and J ends lost 5 bases and 0 bases, in that order; junction bases with no gene match: 4. Germline V CDR1 and CDR2: MNHEY, SMNVEV (reference sequence). The CDR3 spans 15 residues. The CDR3 loop is CASSADRASYNEQFF. In nucleotides, the CDR3 is TGTGCCAGCAGTGCAGACAGGGCCTCCTACAATGAGCAGTTCTTC.

This chain links TRBV6-1 with TRBJ2-1; D remains ambiguous. V shed 5 bases and J shed 7 bases, with 18 bases lying between them. CDR3 length equals 15 residues. Germline V gives CDR1 MNHNS, CDR2 SASEGT. CDR3 amino acids: CASSSTSIAGNEQFF. The CDR3 DNA reads TGTGCCAGCAGTTCTACCTCGATAGCCGGAAATGAGCAGTTCTTC.

V usage is TRBV7-3 and J usage is TRBJ1-2; possibly TRBD1 for D (5 bases). The CDR3 extends over 16 amino acids. Germline CDR1 reads SGHTA; CDR2 reads FQGTGA. Deletions cut 0 bases from V and 4 bases from J, with 15 bases between. CDR3 in amino acids: CASSLTSGGARYGYTF. The CDR3 DNA reads TGTGCCAGCAGCTTAACGTCGGGGGGAGCTCGCTATGGCTACACCTTC.

The chain uses TRBV6-5 and TRBJ1-5; D remains ambiguous. Germline CDR1 and CDR2: MNHEY and SVGAGI. Trimming took 5 bases from V and 0 from J, leaving 11 bases between them. This CDR3 is 15 amino acids long. CDR3 loop: CASSSQRNSNQPQHF. The DNA for the CDR3 is TGTGCCAGCAGTAGTCAGCGAAATAGCAATCAGCCCCAGCATTTT.

The chain combines TRBV2 with TRBJ2-2, with no clear D. Germline loops: CDR1 SNHLY, CDR2 FYNNEI. The V gene lost 2 bases and the J gene lost 1 base, with 14 bases spanning the gap. CDR3 length: 17 residues. CDR3 nucleotide sequence: TGTGCCAGCAGTGAAAGTGACTGGTGGGAGAACACCGGGGAGCTGTTTTTT. Amino acid sequence: CASSESDWWENTGELFF.

The chain recombines TRBV20-1 with TRBJ2-5; tentative D call: TRBD2 (6 bases). The CDR3 is made up of 11 amino acids. Per the germline V gene, CDR1 is DFQATT and CDR2 is SNEGSKA (reference sequence). Between the trimmed V and J ends, which lost 3 bases and 5 bases, there was a span of 7 bases. DNA for the CDR3: TGCAGTGCTAGCGGGAGTGAGACCCAGTACTTC. This translates into CSASGSETQYF.

The V call is TRBV10-3, the J call TRBJ2-7, with D possibly being TRBD1 or TRBD2 (5 bases each). Trimming stripped 0 bases from V and 0 bases from J, with 21 bases between. Germline loops: CDR1 ENHRY, CDR2 SYGVKD. The CDR3 spans 19 residues. The CDR3 reads CAISESGSVGPLSSYEQYF. The CDR3 nucleotides are TGTGCCATCAGTGAGTCGGGCAGTGTGGGACCTTTGAGCTCCTACGAGCAGTACTTC.

This clone was observed once. The rearrangement joins TRBV11-1 to TRBJ2-7; possibly TRBD1 for D (6 bases). In germline, CDR1 is SGHAT, CDR2 FQDESV (reference sequence). Trimming removed 1 base at V and 2 bases at J, with 6 bases between. The CDR3 extends over 13 amino acids. CDR3 region: CASSLGTAYEQYF. The CDR3 bases are TGTGCCAGCAGCTTAGGGACAGCCTACGAGCAGTACTTC.

V and J are TRBV19 and TRBJ1-2; a weak D match, TRBD1 (5 bases). V lost 6 bases, J lost 6 bases, and 17 bases lay in between. The CDR3 has 14 residues. Germline V gene sequence: CDR1 LNHDA, CDR2 SQIVND (reference sequence). CDR3 nucleotide sequence: TGTGCCAGTAGCGACCCGGGACTGGTTGATGGCTACACCTTC. The encoded protein is CASSDPGLVDGYTF.

This chain uses TRBV7-3 with TRBJ2-7; 11 bases match TRBD2. Germline V gene data show CDR1 as SGHTA and CDR2 as FQGTGA. This CDR3 comprises 14 residues. V gave up 4 bases and J gave up 3 bases; unmatched junction bases: 2. The CDR3 protein is CASSSTSGNYEQYF. Written as DNA, the CDR3 is TGTGCCAGCAGCTCGACTAGCGGGAACTACGAGCAGTACTTC.

The gene calls are TRBV5-5 and TRBJ1-3, with 9 bases lining up with TRBD1. Germline trimming cut 4 bases from V and 6 bases from J; bases unmatched to any gene: 5. Germline CDR1 reads SGHKS; CDR2 reads YYEKEE (reference sequence). The CDR3 loop spans 14 amino acids. CDR3 loop: CASSVGTGKNTIYF. CDR3 DNA: TGTGCCAGCAGCGTAGGGACAGGGAAAAACACCATATATTTT.

V and J are TRBV29-1 and TRBJ2-7, with 15 nucleotides matching TRBD2. CDR3 length: 16 residues. The V gene's germline CDR1 is SQVTM and CDR2 ANQGSEA. The CDR3 loop reads CRSGLAGGPDTYEQYF. The DNA of the CDR3 is TGCAGGTCGGGACTAGCGGGAGGCCCGGACACCTACGAGCAGTACTTC.

The genes are TRBV19 and TRBJ1-6; D is uncertain. CDR1 is LNHDA, CDR2 SQIVND, per germline (reference sequence). CDR3 size: 15 residues. V dropped 5 bases and J dropped 8 bases, with 16 bases sitting between them. Here the CDR3 reads CASSGDLIRDSPLHF. The DNA for the CDR3 is TGTGCCAGTAGTGGAGACTTAATTAGAGATTCACCCCTCCACTTT.

This clone was seen only once. The CDR3 region has the DNA TGTGCCAGCAGCTTGCCGGGGGCAGGTAATGAAAAACTGTTTTTT. Its protein is CASSLPGAGNEKLFF. The chain joins TRBV7-9 to TRBJ1-4; the D gene is possibly TRBD1 (6 bases). This CDR3 has 15 amino acids. Per the germline V gene, CDR1 is SEHNR and CDR2 is FQNEAQ (reference sequence). Trimming took off 3 bases at V and 4 bases at J, with 12 bases between the two ends.

This clone has only a few counts. The V call is TRBV6-5, the J call TRBJ2-7; D ambiguous. Germline V gives CDR1 MNHEY, CDR2 SVGAGI. The CDR3 loop spans 15 amino acids. V lost 0 bases, J lost 0 bases, and 9 bases lay in between. CDR3 sequence: CASSYSATNSYEQYF. The CDR3 DNA reads TGTGCCAGCAGTTACTCGGCGACAAACTCCTACGAGCAGTACTTC.

The rearrangement joins TRBV7-9 to TRBJ2-1; D unclear. CDR3 length equals 15 residues. V lost 1 base and J lost 2, with 9 bases in between. Germline V gene lookup returns CDR1 SEHNR and CDR2 FQNEAQ (reference sequence). In DNA form, the CDR3 reads TGTGCCAGCAGCTTAGGGATACGGACCTACAATGAGCAGTTCTTC. Amino acid sequence: CASSLGIRTYNEQFF.

Only one count was recorded for this clone. Given the absence of the conserved phenylalanine or tryptophan at the CDR3 end, a read error is likely. The limits of the CDR3 on the DNA are not certain, so only TCRdb's listed CDR3 is given. The chain employs TRBV21-1 and TRBJ2-7; the DNA was not compared with TRBD1, the D call given in the table. TRBV21-1 is assigned pseudogene status. The CDR3 has 12 amino acids, counting both end residues. CDR3 residues: CASSKEVRQALY.

V gene TRBV5-4 combines with J gene TRBJ1-2; D is undetermined. Germline values: CDR1 SGHNT, CDR2 YYREEE (reference sequence). Trimming took off 4 bases at V and 5 bases at J, with 9 bases between the two ends. This CDR3 spans 12 amino acids. The CDR3 DNA reads as TGTGCCAGCAGCCAAGGGCGGTATGGCTACACCTTC. Encoded protein: CASSQGRYGYTF.

J is TRBJ2-7 and V is TRBV11-2; no definite D call. Per the germline V gene, CDR1 is SGHAT and CDR2 is FQNNGV. Trimming pared 2 bases from V and 2 bases from J, leaving 7 bases between. This CDR3 region has 13 residues. DNA for the CDR3: TGTGCCAGCAGCTTATCCCCGACCTACGAGCAGTACTTC. Translating gives CASSLSPTYEQYF.

This clone was recorded only once. This rearrangement joins TRBV30 to TRBJ1-1, with D hard to call. CDR3 length: 13 residues. CDR1 GTSNPN and CDR2 SVGIG come from the germline V gene (reference sequence). The germline V and J ends were trimmed by 3 bases and 3 bases, with 11 bases remaining between them. Here the CDR3 reads CAWSDTSDTEAFF. The CDR3 DNA is TGTGCCTGGAGCGATACATCGGACACTGAAGCTTTCTTT.